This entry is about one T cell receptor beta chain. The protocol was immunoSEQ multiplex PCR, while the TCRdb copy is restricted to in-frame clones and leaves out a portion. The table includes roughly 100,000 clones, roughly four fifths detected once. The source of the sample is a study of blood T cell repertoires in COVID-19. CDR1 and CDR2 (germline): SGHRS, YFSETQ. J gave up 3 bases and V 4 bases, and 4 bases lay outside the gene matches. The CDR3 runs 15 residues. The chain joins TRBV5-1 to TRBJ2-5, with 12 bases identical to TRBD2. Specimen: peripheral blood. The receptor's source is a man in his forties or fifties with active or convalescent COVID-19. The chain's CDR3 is CASSMTSGGKETQYF. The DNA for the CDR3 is TGCGCCAGCAGCATGACTAGCGGGGGCAAAGAGACCCAGTACTTC.